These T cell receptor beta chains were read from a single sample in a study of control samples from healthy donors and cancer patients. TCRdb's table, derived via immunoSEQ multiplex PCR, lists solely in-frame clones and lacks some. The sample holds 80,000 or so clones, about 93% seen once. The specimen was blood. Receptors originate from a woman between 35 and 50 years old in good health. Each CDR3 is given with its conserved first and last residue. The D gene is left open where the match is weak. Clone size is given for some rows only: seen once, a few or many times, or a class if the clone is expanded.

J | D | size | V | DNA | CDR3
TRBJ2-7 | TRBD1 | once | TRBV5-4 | TGTGCCAGCAACTATAAAACCGGGACAGGGGTAATATCCTACGAGCAGTACTTC | CASNYKTGTGVISYEQYF
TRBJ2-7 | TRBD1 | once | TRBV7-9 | TGTGCCAGCAGCACAGCGACAGGGTCCCCACAATACGAGCAGTACTTC | CASSTATGSPQYEQYF
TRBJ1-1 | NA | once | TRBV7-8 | TGTGCCAGCAGCTTAGTAGGCTCTGAAGCTTTCTTT | CASSLVGSEAFF
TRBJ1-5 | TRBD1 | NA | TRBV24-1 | TGTGCCACCAGCCAAGGACAGGATCTCCAGCATTTT | CATSQGQDLQHF
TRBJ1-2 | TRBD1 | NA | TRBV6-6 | TGTGCCAGCCAGAAACGGACAGGGGGCCTAAACTATGGCTACACCTTC | CASQKRTGGLNYGYTF
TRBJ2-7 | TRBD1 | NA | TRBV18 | TGTGCCAGCTCACCACTTAGGGGGCAGGCCTACGAGCAGTACTTC | CASSPLRGQAYEQYF
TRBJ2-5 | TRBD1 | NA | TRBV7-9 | TGTGCCAGCAGCTTAGTGGGACAGATAGAGACCCAGTACTTC | CASSLVGQIETQYF
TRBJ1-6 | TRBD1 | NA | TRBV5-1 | TGCGCCAGCAGCTTCCGGGACAGCCAGAATTCACCCCTCCACTTT | CASSFRDSQNSPLHF
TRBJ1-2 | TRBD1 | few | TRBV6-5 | TGTGCCAGCAAGACAGGGCTCTATGGCTACACCTTC | CASKTGLYGYTF
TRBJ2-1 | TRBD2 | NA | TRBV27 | TGTGCCAGCAGTTTAGATGTAGCGGGAGGATTGAATGAGCAGTTCTTC | CASSLDVAGGLNEQFF
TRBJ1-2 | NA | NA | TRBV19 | TGTGCCAGTAGTATAGTAGTTGGCTATGGCTACACCTTC | CASSIVVGYGYTF
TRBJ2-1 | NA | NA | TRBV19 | TGTGCCAGTAGTATTGGGGGGTCCCCATACAATGAGCAGTTCTTC | CASSIGGSPYNEQFF
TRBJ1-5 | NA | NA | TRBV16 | TGTGCCAGCAGCCAATCCGGGGGGGGCCAGCCCCAGCATTTT | CASSQSGGGQPQHF
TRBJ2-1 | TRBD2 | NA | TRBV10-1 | TGCGCCAGCAGCTCACGACTAGCGGGAGGGCCAAGGTTTTTGAATGAGCAGTTCTTC | CASSSRLAGGPRFLNEQFF
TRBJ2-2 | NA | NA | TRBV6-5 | TGTGCCAGCAGTTATCAGGGAAGCGGGGAGCTGTTTTTT | CASSYQGSGELFF
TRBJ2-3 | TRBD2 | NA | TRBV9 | TGTGCCAGCAGCGTAGGAAGCGGGGGCACAGATACGCAGTATTTT | CASSVGSGGTDTQYF
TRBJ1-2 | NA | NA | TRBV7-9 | TGTGCCGTCCACGTCCCGACCAACTATGGCTACACCTTC | CAVHVPTNYGYTF
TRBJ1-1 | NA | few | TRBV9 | TGTGCCAGCAGCGTAGGTTCCCGAGATGAAGCTTTCTTT | CASSVGSRDEAFF
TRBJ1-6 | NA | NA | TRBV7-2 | TGTGCCAGCAGTCGAATGATAGGAAATAATTCACCCCTCCACTTT | CASSRMIGNNSPLHF
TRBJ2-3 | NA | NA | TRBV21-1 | TGTGCCAGCAGCTCACAGGGGGGACTCCCCACAGATACGCAGTATTTT | CASSSQGGLPTDTQYF
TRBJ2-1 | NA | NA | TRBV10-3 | TGTGCCATCAGTGCTGGCGGGGCTTCCTACAATGAGCAGTTCTTC | CAISAGGASYNEQFF
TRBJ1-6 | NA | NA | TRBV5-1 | TGCGCCAGCAGCGCTCCGGACTCCAATTCACCCCTCCACTTT | CASSAPDSNSPLHF
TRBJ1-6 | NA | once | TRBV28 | TGTGCCAGCACCAAAACCACTCGCTATAATTCACCCCTCCACTTT | CASTKTTRYNSPLHF
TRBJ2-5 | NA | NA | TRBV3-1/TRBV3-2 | TGTGCCAGCAGCCAATCACAGGGATTGGAGACCCAGTACTTC | CASSQSQGLETQYF
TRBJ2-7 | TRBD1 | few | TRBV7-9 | TGTGCCACTAGCCCCTCGGGGACAGGGGGCTACGAGCAGTACTTC | CATSPSGTGGYEQYF
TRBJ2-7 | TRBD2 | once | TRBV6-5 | TGTGCCAGCAGTCTCCGCGGGGGTACTACCTACGAGCAGTACTTC | CASSLRGGTTYEQYF
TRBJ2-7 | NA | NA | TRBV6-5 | TGTGCCAGCAGCCTTGAGGGTGGGAGCTCCTACGAGCAGTACTTC | CASSLEGGSSYEQYF
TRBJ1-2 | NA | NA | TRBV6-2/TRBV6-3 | TGTGCCAGCAGTTCCCTCTATGGCTACACCTTC | CASSSLYGYTF
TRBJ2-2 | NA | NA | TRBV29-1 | TGCAGCGTTAAAGACGGGATGGGCGGGGAGCTGTTTTTT | CSVKDGMGGELFF
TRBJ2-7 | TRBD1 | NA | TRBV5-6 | TGTGCCAGCAGCTTACAGGGGCTCTCCTACGAGCAGTACTTC | CASSLQGLSYEQYF
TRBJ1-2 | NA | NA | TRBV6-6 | TGTGCCAGCAGTTCCATCCAGAGTAGCTATGGCTACACCTTC | CASSSIQSSYGYTF
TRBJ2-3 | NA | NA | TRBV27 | TGTGCCAGCAATCCCCAGGGCACAGATACGCAGTATTTT | CASNPQGTDTQYF
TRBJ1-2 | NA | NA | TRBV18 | TGTGCCAGCTCACCAAGGGCAGATGGCTACACCTTC | CASSPRADGYTF
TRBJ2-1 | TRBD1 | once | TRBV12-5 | TGTGCTAGTGGTTTGTCCCCTGACAGGGGGTCATACCTACAGTTCTTC | CASGLSPDRGSYLQFF
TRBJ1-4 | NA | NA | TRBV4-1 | TGCGCCAGCAGCGGGCCGCTTAATGAAAAACTGTTTTTT | CASSGPLNEKLFF
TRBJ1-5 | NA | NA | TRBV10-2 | TGCGCCAGCAGTGACAGAAGGGGAGGCAATCAGCCCCAGCATTTT | CASSDRRGGNQPQHF
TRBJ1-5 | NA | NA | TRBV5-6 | TGTGCCAGCAGCTTGGGGCGGGAGGGGCCCCAGCATTTT | CASSLGREGPQHF
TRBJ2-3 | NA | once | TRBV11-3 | TGTGCCAGCATGCTCCGATCGGGGTATGCAGATACGCAGTATTTT | CASMLRSGYADTQYF
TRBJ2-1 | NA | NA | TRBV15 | TGTGCCACCAGCACGGACAGAAACTACAATGAGCAGTTCTTC | CATSTDRNYNEQFF
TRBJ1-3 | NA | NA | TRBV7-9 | TGTGCCAGCAGGACTGGAAACACCATATATTTT | CASRTGNTIYF
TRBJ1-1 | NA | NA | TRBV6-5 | TGTGCCAGCAGAAGCGACCTGGAAGCTTTCTTT | CASRSDLEAFF
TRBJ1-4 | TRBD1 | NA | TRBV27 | TGTGCCAGCAGTTCCGGGACAGGGGGCGGAGTGAGGAATGAAAAACTGTTTTTT | CASSSGTGGGVRNEKLFF
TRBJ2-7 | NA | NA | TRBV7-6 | TGTGCCAGCAGCTTAGCGGTCTTGGGCGGGTCCGAGCAGTACTTC | CASSLAVLGGSEQYF
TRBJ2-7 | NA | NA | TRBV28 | TGTGCCAGCAGTTTGGGGAGGAACGAGCAGTACTTC | CASSLGRNEQYF
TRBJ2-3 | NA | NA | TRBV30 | TGTGCCTGGAGTGTACTTCCCCCCCCCGGGACGAGTAGCACAGATACGCAGTATTTT | CAWSVLPPPGTSSTDTQYF
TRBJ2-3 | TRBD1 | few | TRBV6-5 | TGTGCCAGCAGTTACTCGGGGGGACAGGGAACAGATACGCAGTATTTT | CASSYSGGQGTDTQYF
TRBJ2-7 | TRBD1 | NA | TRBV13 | TGTGCCAGCAGCTTAGGCGGGACAGGGAATATCGCCGAGCAGTACTTC | CASSLGGTGNIAEQYF
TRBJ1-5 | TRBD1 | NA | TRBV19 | TGTGCCACCTCGAAGACAGGGACGAGCAATCAGCCCCAGCATTTT | CATSKTGTSNQPQHF
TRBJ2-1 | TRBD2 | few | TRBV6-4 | TGTGCCAGCAGCGGGACTAGCGGCTCCTACAATGAGCAGTTCTTC | CASSGTSGSYNEQFF
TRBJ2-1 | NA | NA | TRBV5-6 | TGTGCCAGCAGCTTGCCGGGACTGGAGAGGACCGAGCAGTTCTTC | CASSLPGLERTEQFF